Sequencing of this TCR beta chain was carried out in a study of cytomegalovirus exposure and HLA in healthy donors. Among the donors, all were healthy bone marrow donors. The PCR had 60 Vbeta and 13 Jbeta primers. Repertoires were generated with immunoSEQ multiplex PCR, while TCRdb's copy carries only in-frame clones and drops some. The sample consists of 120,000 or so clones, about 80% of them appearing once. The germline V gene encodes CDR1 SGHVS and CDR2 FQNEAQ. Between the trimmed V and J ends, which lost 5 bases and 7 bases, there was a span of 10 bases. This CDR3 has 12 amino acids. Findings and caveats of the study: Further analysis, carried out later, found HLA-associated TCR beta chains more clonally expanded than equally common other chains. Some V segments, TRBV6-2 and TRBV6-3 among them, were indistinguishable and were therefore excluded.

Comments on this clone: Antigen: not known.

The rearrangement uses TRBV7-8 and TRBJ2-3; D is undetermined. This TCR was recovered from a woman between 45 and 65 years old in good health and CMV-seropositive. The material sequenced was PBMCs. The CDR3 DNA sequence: TGTGCCAGCAGCCCTGACTTCAATACGCAGTATTTT. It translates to CASSPDFNTQYF.